Described below is a single T cell receptor (beta chain) sequence and its context. Its antigen remains unidentified. From the germline J gene comes the end of the CDR3, since the read stops 3 residues before it. This specimen comes from a study of T cells in women clearing cervical HPV infection. Background on the study: Case blood drawn at lesion detection; control blood after infection cleared.

Sequenced by immunoSEQ multiplex PCR; TCRdb stores in-frame clones only, minus some. The table for this sample gives about 39,000 clones. Overall study results and limits: Timing of associations relative to infection is unclear; T-cell subsets were not isolated. CIN3+ cases had significantly higher TCR repertoire richness than controls, but evenness did not differ. Cases carried less TRBV6-7 than controls: roughly 0.12% versus 0.17%.

Germline V lookup: CDR1 SGHTA, CDR2 FQGNSA. CDR3 length: 14 residues. J is TRBJ2-3 and V is TRBV7-2; possibly TRBD2 for D (6 bases). Material for sequencing was blood buffy coat. The sequence was obtained from a woman aged 18-69 years with a cervical HPV16 infection that either progressed to CIN3+ or cleared (not recorded which). CDR3 DNA, as far as it was read: TGTGCCAGCAGCCCGGGACTGCTTGGGGAGACG. It encodes CASSPGLLGET. The CDR3 reads in full as CASSPGLLGETQYF.